This T cell receptor beta chain was identified during a study of cytomegalovirus exposure and HLA in healthy donors. The PCR employed 60 Vbeta primers together with 13 Jbeta primers. The assay was immunoSEQ multiplex PCR, and TCRdb's table has in-frame clones only and misses some. Altogether over 100,000 clones are present, about 70% being singletons, with the ten largest covering approximately 8.6%. The material sequenced was PBMCs. The receptor comes from a man between 25 and 39 years old in good health and CMV-seropositive.

For the CDR3, the DNA is TGTGCCAGCAGTTACACAGGGGACACCAAAAACATTCAGTACTTC. Protein: CASSYTGDTKNIQYF. This rearrangement joins TRBV6-5 to TRBJ2-4; TRBD1 aligns across 7 bases. Germline lookup yields CDR1 MNHEY and CDR2 SVGAGI. J gave up 2 bases and V 2 bases, and 3 bases lay outside the gene matches. The CDR3 length is 15 residues.